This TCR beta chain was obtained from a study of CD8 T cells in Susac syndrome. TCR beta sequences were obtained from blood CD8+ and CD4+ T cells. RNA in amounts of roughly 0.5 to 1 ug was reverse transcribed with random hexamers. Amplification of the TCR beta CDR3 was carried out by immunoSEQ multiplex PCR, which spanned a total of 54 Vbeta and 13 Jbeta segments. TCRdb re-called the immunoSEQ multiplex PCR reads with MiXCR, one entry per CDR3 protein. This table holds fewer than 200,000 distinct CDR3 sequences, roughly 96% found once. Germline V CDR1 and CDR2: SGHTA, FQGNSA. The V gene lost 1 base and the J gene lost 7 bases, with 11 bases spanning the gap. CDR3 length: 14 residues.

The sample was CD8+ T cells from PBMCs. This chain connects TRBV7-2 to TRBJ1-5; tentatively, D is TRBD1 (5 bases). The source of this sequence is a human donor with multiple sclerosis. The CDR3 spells CASSLGGSGQPQHF. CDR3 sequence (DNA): TGTGCCAGCAGCTTAGGGGGCAGTGGCCAGCCCCAGCATTTT.